This T cell receptor beta chain comes out of a study of T cell responses to AZD1222 COVID-19 vaccine. Germline values: CDR1 MDHEN, CDR2 SYDVKM. The germline V and J ends were trimmed by 3 bases and 10 bases, with 13 bases remaining between them. The CDR3 length is 14 residues. Sequencing used immunoSEQ multiplex PCR; TCRdb keeps in-frame clones, though not all of them. Of tens of thousands of clones listed, 90% to 95% were seen once; the top ten hold 3.5% to 5%. For this clone: Antigen: not known.

Whole-study results and caveats: Donors were largely white British and mainly female; clonal diversity was possibly underestimated. Spike was spanned by vaccine-associated CD4 TCRs, with dominance at 160-218 and 743-854. Within unmutated variant regions lay the reported targets of nearly half of spike-specific TCRs.

The sample in question was peripheral blood, obtained on day 0 of MenACWY control vaccination. The sequence was obtained from an adult in good health. J is TRBJ1-6 and V is TRBV28, with D possibly matching TRBD1 (6 bases). CDR3 sequence (DNA): TGTGCCAGCAGTTTGGGCGGGGGGCAATCACCCCTCCACTTT. Residues: CASSLGGGQSPLHF.